Shown below are 27 T cell receptor beta chains from a single sample sequenced in a study of T-cell memory formation after mild COVID-19. TCRdb processed the 5' RACE reads anew with MiXCR; each CDR3 protein has one entry. Of about 430,000 distinct CDR3 sequences listed, 24% are singletons. The sample taken for sequencing was PBMCs or a T cell subset sorted from them (not recorded which). These receptors were obtained from an adult woman who had mild COVID-19 (a few samples of this study predate the infection). Cell type and time point are not known.

CDR3 loop: CASSNPRGSRASGREEQFF. The CDR3 region has the DNA TGTGCCAGCAGCAACCCCCGGGGGTCCAGGGCTAGCGGGAGAGAAGAGCAGTTCTTC. The chain carries TRBV7-9 and TRBJ2-1; TRBD2 matches 10 bases. V was clipped by 5 bases and J by 10 bases; unmatched bases: 23. The CDR3 extends over 19 amino acids. CDR1 and CDR2 (germline): SEHNR, FQNEAQ (reference sequence).

The chain employs TRBV12-3 or TRBV12-4 and TRBJ1-2; TRBD1 matches 7 bases. After removal of 6 bases from V and 4 bases from J, the junction contained 11 bases not matched to a gene. CDR3 length equals 15 residues. CDR3 in amino acids: CASSIDRAKGYGYTF. Written as DNA, the CDR3 is TGTGCCAGCAGCATCGACAGGGCCAAGGGCTATGGCTACACCTTC.

This chain joins TRBV5-1 and TRBJ2-3; TRBD2 aligns across 8 bases. CDR1 and CDR2 from the germline V gene are SGHRS and YFSETQ. The trim removed 0 bases at V and 7 bases at J, leaving 7 bases unmatched. This CDR3 is 15 amino acids long. Here the CDR3 reads CASSLDSGGINTQYF. The CDR3 DNA is TGCGCCAGCAGCTTGGACTCGGGGGGGATAAATACGCAGTATTTT.

The chain joins TRBV7-2 to TRBJ2-3, with D tentatively TRBD1 (5 bases). Germline CDR1 SGHTA, CDR2 FQGNSA. Trimming took off 6 bases at V and 0 bases at J, with 10 bases between the two ends. The CDR3 covers 14 residues. The CDR3 region is CASRLRQSTDTQYF. The CDR3 nucleotides are TGTGCCAGCAGACTCCGACAGAGCACAGATACGCAGTATTTT.

This clonotype showed up just a few times. V and J are TRBV5-4 and TRBJ1-1; D is unresolved. Trimming cost V 0 bases and J 4 bases, with 13 bases left between them. There are 15 residues in the CDR3. Germline V CDR1 and CDR2: SGHNT, YYREEE (reference sequence). This CDR3 reads CASSLVPWQSTEAFF. The CDR3 coding sequence is TGTGCCAGCAGCTTGGTTCCATGGCAGAGCACTGAAGCTTTCTTT.

The chain links TRBV7-2 to TRBJ2-4, with 10 bases aligning to TRBD1. CDR3 length: 16 amino acids. Trimming took 2 bases from V and 7 from J; bases not matched to a gene: 8. Germline assignment: CDR1 SGHTA and CDR2 FQGNSA. CDR3 region: CASSLPPGTGVNIQYF. The CDR3 DNA reads TGTGCCAGCAGCTTACCCCCCGGGACAGGGGTCAACATTCAGTACTTC.

The gene calls are TRBV13 and TRBJ2-3, with TRBD1 matching 8 bases. The CDR3 runs to 16 residues. V dropped 5 bases and J dropped 4; count of bases not matched to a gene: 11. CDR1 is PRHDT and CDR2 is FYEKMQ in the germline V gene (reference sequence). CDR3 sequence (DNA): TGTGCCAGCAGCCCCGCCGAGACAGGGGTGCCAGATACGCAGTATTTT. It translates to CASSPAETGVPDTQYF. Complete variable domain (other parts from reference TRBV13 and TRBJ2-3): AAGVIQSPRHLIKEKRETATLKCYPIPRHDTVYWYQQGPGQDPQFLISFYEKMQSDKGSIPDRFSAQQFSDYHSELNMSSLELGDSALYFCASSPAETGVPDTQYFGPGTRLTVL.

CDR3 in DNA: TGCAGTGCTGGACTCGGGTATTTT. Translated: CSAGLGYF. This chain links TRBV20-1 with TRBJ2-3; the D gene is possibly TRBD2 (5 bases). This CDR3 has 8 residues. V was pared by 5 bases and J by 14 bases, with 8 bases between. Germline assignment: CDR1 DFQATT and CDR2 SNEGSKA (reference sequence).

The V call is TRBV7-6, the J call TRBJ2-2; D may be TRBD2 (5 bases). The germline gives CDR1 SGHVS, CDR2 FNYEAQ. CDR3 size: 14 residues. V lost 5 bases and J 2 bases, leaving 9 bases between the germline ends. The CDR3 protein is CASSGLANTGELFF. The CDR3 DNA sequence: TGTGCCAGCAGCGGGCTAGCAAACACCGGGGAGCTGTTTTTT.

This clonotype was counted between two and nine times. The rearrangement joins TRBV4-3 to TRBJ1-2; 7 positions match TRBD1. Trimming cost V 1 base and J 2 bases; bases outside gene matches: 7. Germline-derived CDR1 and CDR2 are LGHNA and YSLEER. This CDR3 is 16 amino acids long. The CDR3: CASSQGQGEMNYGYTF. The DNA for the CDR3 is TGCGCCAGCAGCCAAGGACAGGGAGAAATGAACTATGGCTACACCTTC.

This clonotype came up many times. The chain couples TRBV6-5 to TRBJ2-1; 10 nucleotides agree with TRBD2. The junction had 9 bases not matched to a gene; V was cut back by 0 bases and J by 7 bases. The CDR3 is made up of 17 amino acids. Per germline, CDR1 MNHEY and CDR2 SVGAGI. The CDR3 is CASSYSVSGGAGNEQFF. CDR3 coding DNA: TGTGCCAGCAGTTACTCCGTCAGCGGGGGGGCCGGTAATGAGCAGTTCTTC.

V and J are TRBV5-1 and TRBJ2-3; unclear D gene. Trimming pared 0 bases from V and 0 bases from J, leaving 8 bases between. Germline CDR1 is SGHRS and CDR2 is YFSETQ. This CDR3 contains 15 residues. The DNA of the CDR3 is TGCGCCAGCAGCTTGGGACACCATAGCACAGATACGCAGTATTTT. Amino acid sequence: CASSLGHHSTDTQYF.

The J gene is TRBJ1-1, the V gene TRBV29-1, with D maybe TRBD1 (5 bases). CDR3 length: 13 amino acids. The V gene lost 3 bases and the J gene lost 5 bases, with 13 bases spanning the gap. CDR1 and CDR2 (germline): SQVTM, ANQGSEA. CDR3 sequence (DNA): TGCAGCGTTGAGGGGCCAGAGAGAACTGAAGCTTTCTTT. This translates into CSVEGPERTEAFF.

This chain uses TRBV2 with TRBJ1-6; 7 bases are shared with TRBD1. The CDR3 sequence is 16 residues long. Looked up from germline, CDR1 is SNHLY and CDR2 is FYNNEI. V lost 3 bases and J lost 9; bases outside the gene matches: 11. Here the CDR3 reads CASSDVPGTVGSPLHF. CDR3 in DNA: TGTGCCAGCAGTGACGTTCCTGGGACAGTCGGTTCACCCCTCCACTTT.

The chain recombines TRBV18 with TRBJ1-2; TRBD1 agrees at 8 bases. Trimming removed 3 bases from V and 2 bases from J; junction bases left unmatched: 11. The CDR3 covers 17 residues. Germline V gene data show CDR1 as KGHSH and CDR2 as LQKENI. CDR3 sequence (DNA): TGTGCCAGCTCACCCGTGTGGGGACAGGCTAACAACTATGGCTACACCTTC. Its translation is CASSPVWGQANNYGYTF.

This clonotype came up a few times. This chain links TRBV10-3 with TRBJ2-7; weak D call: TRBD2 (5 bases). The germline V gene has CDR1 ENHRY and CDR2 SYGVKD. Trimming cost V 4 bases and J 1 base, with 11 bases left between them. CDR3 length equals 14 residues. CDR3 sequence: CAISAPDLSYEQYF. The CDR3 region has the DNA TGTGCCATCAGTGCCCCGGACTTATCCTACGAGCAGTACTTC.

The rearrangement joins TRBV12-3 or TRBV12-4 to TRBJ1-1; 7 nucleotides agree with TRBD1. J lost 0 bases, V lost 1 base, and 8 bases had no gene match. The CDR3 has 17 amino acids. CDR3 sequence reads: CASSLGGTVGMNTEAFF. The DNA for the CDR3 is TGTGCCAGCAGTTTAGGGGGGACAGTTGGAATGAACACTGAAGCTTTCTTT.

This clonotype was picked up a small number of times. The chain combines TRBV10-3 with TRBJ2-3, with D possibly being TRBD1 (6 bases). CDR3 length equals 14 residues. Germline loops: CDR1 ENHRY, CDR2 SYGVKD. Trimming took off 8 bases at V and 3 bases at J, with 15 bases between the two ends. CDR3: CAIASFTGTDTQYF. The CDR3 coding sequence is TGTGCCATCGCCTCCTTCACAGGGACAGATACGCAGTATTTT.

This clonotype was seen at least ten times. This chain uses TRBV5-5 with TRBJ2-5, with D unresolved. Per the germline V gene, CDR1 is SGHKS and CDR2 is YYEKEE (reference sequence). Trimming removed 3 bases at V and 5 bases at J, with 17 bases between. This CDR3 comprises 15 residues. Here the CDR3 reads CASSSRRSMGETQYF. CDR3 DNA: TGTGCCAGCAGCTCCCGCCGGAGTATGGGGGAGACCCAGTACTTC.

This clonotype was recorded a few times. J is TRBJ2-1 and V is TRBV7-9, with 8 bases fitting TRBD2. This CDR3 region has 16 residues. Germline lookup yields CDR1 SEHNR and CDR2 FQNEAQ (reference sequence). The trim removed 1 base at V and 6 bases at J, leaving 8 bases unmatched. CDR3 bases: TGTGCCAGCAGCTTAGTACCAGCGGGAGATGGCAATGAGCAGTTCTTC. Translating it yields CASSLVPAGDGNEQFF.

This rearrangement joins TRBV29-1 to TRBJ1-2, with D uncertain. Trimming left V 4 bases short and J 1 base short, with 4 bases between. The germline gives CDR1 SQVTM, CDR2 ANQGSEA. CDR3 length: 11 amino acids. This CDR3 is CSVGSNYGYTF. CDR3 DNA: TGCAGCGTTGGCAGTAACTATGGCTACACCTTC.

There are a few counts of this clonotype. The V gene is TRBV4-1, the J gene TRBJ2-2; D is undetermined. CDR3 size: 15 residues. Looked up from germline, CDR1 is MGHRA and CDR2 is YSYEKL. Trimming took off 4 bases at V and 3 bases at J, with 12 bases between the two ends. This CDR3 is CASSPASADTGELFF. The CDR3 DNA is TGCGCCAGCAGCCCGGCCAGTGCCGACACCGGGGAGCTGTTTTTT.

CDR3 nucleotide sequence: TGTGCCAGCAGCAGAGGCCAAGGGGGCGCGGCGTTAGTCAAAAACATTCAGTACTTC. Translating gives CASSRGQGGAALVKNIQYF. V is TRBV21-1 and J is TRBJ2-4; the tabulated D call, TRBD1, remains unverified against the DNA. TRBV21-1 represents a pseudogene. The length of the CDR3 is 19 residues.

With respect to this clonotype: This could be a read error, since a much larger clone is one nucleotide away. The chain has TRBV7-2 and TRBJ2-1, with D maybe TRBD2 (6 bases). Trimming removed 1 base from V and 2 bases from J, with 9 bases in between. The CDR3 consists of 15 residues. Germline CDR1 is SGHTA and CDR2 is FQGNSA. CDR3 amino acids: CASSLGASAYNEQFF. In DNA form, the CDR3 reads TGTGCCAGCAGCTTAGGGGCTAGCGCCTACAATGAGCAGTTCTTC.

This clonotype was counted a few times. This chain links TRBV29-1 with TRBJ2-2, with D perhaps given as TRBD1 or TRBD2 (5 bases each). Between the trimmed V and J ends, which lost 6 bases and 0 bases, there was a span of 8 bases. This CDR3 comprises 13 residues. The germline gives CDR1 SQVTM, CDR2 ANQGSEA. The CDR3 DNA is TGCAGCGTGGGACGGTCGAACACCGGGGAGCTGTTTTTT. As protein: CSVGRSNTGELFF.

The J gene is TRBJ1-1, the V gene TRBV7-3, with D perhaps TRBD1 (5 bases). This CDR3 spans 15 amino acids. V lost 6 bases to trimming and J lost 1 base, with 15 bases between them. Germline CDR1 is SGHTA and CDR2 is FQGTGA. Here the CDR3 DNA reads TGTGCCAGCAGTCCGGGGTGGGGCACGAACACTGAAGCTTTCTTT. Translation gives CASSPGWGTNTEAFF.

This chain links TRBV23-1 with TRBJ2-1, with D unclear. TRBV23-1 is classed as an ORF, of uncertain function. V shed 8 bases and J shed 7 bases, with 6 bases lying between them. The CDR3 spans 10 residues. The CDR3 is CASALNEQFF. The CDR3 nucleotides are TGCGCCAGCGCCCTTAATGAGCAGTTCTTC.